This record covers a single T cell receptor beta chain. These data originate in a study of blood T cell repertoires in COVID-19. Looking at the study overall: Acute-phase and convalescent COVID-19 samples originated in the United States, Italy and Spain. The cDNA or gDNA used as material had been derived from T cells, B-cell-depleted T cells, or PBMCs.

Germline trimming cut 7 bases from V and 3 bases from J; bases unmatched to any gene: 9. There are 14 residues in the CDR3. In germline, CDR1 is MDHEN, CDR2 SYDVKM. Original methodology: Estimated nucleated cell counts came from reference gene primer amplification. Assay used: immunoSEQ multiplex PCR; TCRdb lists only in-frame clones, some missing. V and J calls and clone size are given by that table; D and trimming were obtained from the DNA. The data hold about 210,000 clones, with approximately 78% observed a single time. The chain combines TRBV28 with TRBJ2-7; TRBD2 matches 7 bases. The specimen sequenced was peripheral blood. This sequence was found in a woman in her forties with acute or convalescent COVID-19. Written as DNA, the CDR3 is TGTGCCAGCACCTCCGGCGGGAGTAACTACGAGCAGTACTTC. Protein product: CASTSGGSNYEQYF. Complete variable domain (other parts from reference TRBV28 and TRBJ2-7): DVKVTQSSRYLVKRTGEKVFLECVQDMDHENMFWYRQDPGLGLRLIYFSYDVKMKEKGDIPEGYSVSREKKERFSLILESASTNQTSMYLCASTSGGSNYEQYFGPGTRLTVT.